This T cell receptor beta chain was sequenced for a study of cytomegalovirus exposure and HLA in healthy donors (dated by TCRdb to about 2017). For context, the study as a whole: According to an earlier analysis of around 600 of the donors, about 170 million T cells yielded some 110 million unique TCR beta sequences and approximately 300 Gb of sequence data. The study used immunosequencing to profile the T cell repertoires of approximately 690 subjects and linked those repertoires to cytomegalovirus serostatus. The study was designed to test whether signatures of past pathogen exposure could be identified by cataloging public T cell receptors. Alongside the repertoire data, information on donor age, sex, ethnicity and CMV serostatus was compiled. Every discovery cohort repertoire had been produced on one sequencing platform. In the later analysis, no new phenotypic data were used to find candidate immune exposures; instead, reliance was placed on TCR beta sequences and their occurrence across donors. A later analysis re-examined previously published TCR beta repertoires from more than 550 donors and added high-resolution HLA genotyping to investigate patterns of TCR occurrence. A handful of DR-DQ haplotypes were handled as single units for association and clustering because linkage in the cohort was strong. Among about 360 genotyped donors of the cohort, an average of around 240,000 unique TCR beta nucleotide sequences were sequenced per donor, roughly 20% of them non-productive. Of the 350 to 400 genotyped donors, about 80% fell in the genetic ancestry cluster associated with self-reported Caucasian donors. Along with the roughly 700-subject first cohort, a separate validation cohort of roughly 110 different subjects was used. To predict cytomegalovirus infection status, the study brought together high-throughput TCR immunosequencing, statistical association of individual TCRs with disease status, and machine learning. Both class I and class II loci were covered by HLA typing, at four-digit resolution. An earlier analysis of some 500 of the donors used high-throughput TCR beta sequencing to judge whether each TCR beta V gene segment behaved as functional or pseudogenic. An early release covering roughly 580 HLA-typed donors comprised around 300 gigabases of sequencing data and 65 million to 100 million unique TCR sequences. Genome-wide SNP genotypes for about 65% of the roughly 670 donors were used in a later genetic analysis, which treated that subset as a discovery cohort. The number of typed donors differed by locus: roughly 629-640 for A, B, C, DRB1 and DQB1; some 540 for DQA1; fewer than 610 for DPA1; and some 450 for DPB1. What the authors observed across the whole study: Across donors, most TCR sequences were observed very rarely, whereas some public TCRs were present in many individuals. In both the original and validation cohorts, the classifier was reported to diagnose cytomegalovirus status with high specificity and sensitivity. A further reported finding was that TCR beta sequences accurately predicted the HLA-A and HLA-B alleles for most subjects in the first cohort. According to a later analysis, TCR association rates differed among HLA loci, with DRB1 alleles showing the most associated TCRs and HLA-C alleles showing the fewest. According to the authors, the approach could potentially be generalized to other disease states and immunological phenotypes. In vitro tests confirmed that a few of the cytomegalovirus-associated TCR beta chains recognize cytomegalovirus antigens. Because HLA typing was missing for some donors at each locus, association tests included only the typed subset. Some IMGT-functional V segments, including TRBV6-2 and TRBV6-3, could not be told apart with the 87-base-pair reads, so those segments were excluded. Immune exposure information for the cohort was limited to CMV serostatus. The sequencing pipeline was judged likely to have produced a cluster of highly shared sequence variants as a technical artifact. Linkage disequilibrium might explain the correlated functional status among segregating V segments, but an unknown experimental factor could not be excluded. A total of about 150 TCR beta chains were listed by the study as associated with cytomegalovirus. At a false discovery rate of 0.05, a later analysis linked about 16,000 TCR beta sequences to specific HLA alleles. Over 15 rarely observed V segments, including chromosome 9 orphons, were excluded from the earlier analysis of about 500 of the donors because counts were too low. Assigning TCR associations to individual alleles was difficult when HLA alleles, especially DR and DQ, strongly co-occurred. In an earlier analysis of 450 to 750 of the donors, most TCR beta V segments appeared in productive rearrangements about 87% or about 30% of the time, broadly matching IMGT annotations. In this cohort, only TCR beta chains were sequenced, and detectable features were limited by the absence of alpha or paired-chain data. A later genetic analysis reported fewer N-insertions in productive TCRs among donors in an Asian-associated ancestry cluster than the approximately 670-donor mean. The presence/absence analyses assumed that sequencing depth was roughly uniform across donors, and that assumption may not be true. In a later analysis, most CMV-associated TCR beta chains were found to appear HLA-restricted, with HLA associations seemingly driven largely by CMV exposure. Several of the top co-occurrence clusters appeared to be linked to parvovirus B19, influenza, CMV and Epstein-Barr virus, according to a later analysis. In a later analysis, HLA-associated TCR beta chains were found to be more clonally expanded and to have lower generation probabilities than equally common non-associated chains. An association between a missense DCLRE1C variant and V-gene and J-gene trimming of TCR beta chains was found in a later genetic analysis and replicated in an independent cohort.

The CDR3 measures 16 amino acids from cysteine to phenylalanine. This entry keeps only the CDR3 DNA: 48 bases, framed from base 1. Trimming at the junction amounts to 1 base on V and 2 bases on J, and the germline ends lie 13 bases apart. Sequences SGHTA (CDR1) and FQGNSA (CDR2) are obtained from the germline V gene. The cohort was made up of under 800 healthy bone marrow donors. All cohort members were sampled while nominally healthy, although unrecorded immune exposures were likely present. The donor was CMV seropositive and belonged to the group of 250 to 350 seropositive cohort members. A peripheral blood sample was provided by each donor, and peripheral blood mononuclear cells were used for TCR beta sequencing. The Qiagen DNeasy Blood Extraction Kit was used to extract genomic DNA from the blood cell samples. Library preparation used the immunoSEQ multiplex PCR assay. The multiplex PCR relied on a mix of 60 forward primers for TCR Vbeta segments and 13 reverse primers for TCR Jbeta segments. The CDR3 region of rearranged TCR beta genes was amplified from genomic DNA with a multiplex PCR assay. The amplified TCR beta libraries were sequenced on the Illumina HiSeq System as 87-base-pair reads. In the authors' own workflow: Across the 666 repertoires, a later analysis counted 75 million to 90 million unique TCR beta chains, 9 million to 14 million of which were shared by at least two donors. Raw reads were error-corrected and collapsed into unique sequences by a nearest-neighbor algorithm in which closely related sequences were merged to remove PCR and sequencing errors. CDR3 sequences were aligned to IMGT reference sequences to assign V, D and J gene segments. For a sequence to be retained, a match of at least six nucleotides to both a V gene segment and a J gene segment was required. A rearrangement was called productive if the CDR3 had no stop codons and remained in frame with V and J, and every other rearrangement was called non-productive. Following IMGT convention, CDR3 was defined as the stretch from the second conserved V-encoded cysteine up to the conserved J-encoded phenylalanine. The earlier analysis of roughly 590 of the donors excluded any sequence lacking an unambiguous match to a single V gene segment. An earlier analysis of a few hundred of the donors classified V segments as functional when productive rearrangements were above 56.7% and as segregating when the standard deviation between donors was above 5%. A statistical classification framework was developed to diagnose cytomegalovirus status using the catalog of TCR beta chain sequences. In a later analysis, V and J genes were assigned by comparing TCR nucleotide sequences against IMGT/GENE-DB human TR gene sequences. The TCRdist pipeline was used in a later analysis to assign CDR3 sequences and most-parsimonious VDJ recombination scenarios. In a later analysis, every TCR beta chain was defined by the combination of its CDR3 amino acid sequence and its V-gene family, and reads without a unique V-gene family were dropped. As a way to deal with suspected cross-contamination and a sequencing artifact, a later analysis dropped 450 to 700 nucleotide sequences that were highly shared and had low generation probability. For each public chain, a later analysis derived a clonal expansion index from normalized ranks of inferred template counts within each repertoire. Generation probabilities in a later analysis came from a VDJ recombination model fitted to out-of-frame rearrangements, and those results were checked against IGoR. A later analysis scored TCR-TCR, TCR-HLA and TCR-CMV co-occurrence with hypergeometric tests, applying a repertoire-size bias correction to TCR pairs. To estimate false discovery rates, a later analysis permuted the HLA or CMV assignments 20 times. In a later analysis, co-occurring TCRs were grouped using DBSCAN, and TCRdist sequence similarity was added for clustering within HLA-allele-positive subsets. For co-occurrence clustering, repertoires with fewer than 30,000 or more than 120,000 public chains were excluded, along with 4 to 6 repertoires with anomalous nucleotide sharing. Imported from immuneACCESS, the table was reduced by TCRdb to in-frame sequences with V and J called. These copies leave out some clones; in studies compared against another copy, an unresolved V gene accounts for under half, and the cause of the remainder is not known. V, J and clone size are those of that table, while D and trimming were read from the DNA. This sample has 50,000 to 60,000 clones in its table, and 77% of those were observed once. Less than 3% of the sample lies in the top ten.

Regarding this clone: The antigen it binds to is not known. No base quality information exists; no much larger clone differs at one position.

Material: PBMCs. The chain is made from TRBV7-2 and TRBJ2-3; the D gene remains uncertain. The TCR was taken from a woman aged 40 to 50 in good health and CMV-seropositive. The DNA is TGTGCCAGCAGCTTAGTGTTGCGGCCTACCACAGATACGCAGTATTTT. The translation is CASSLVLRPTTDTQYF.